The rows below give T cell receptor beta chains drawn from one sample of a study of CD8 T cells in ankylosing spondylitis. TCRdb analysed the 5' RACE reads with MiXCR anew, one entry per CDR3 protein. The profile shows roughly 700,000 distinct CDR3 sequences, 15% to 20% of them singletons. Sequencing was done on a sample of blood, either unsorted or a sorted T cell fraction (not recorded which). All receptors derive from a male donor with ankylosing spondylitis. CDR3s include the opening cysteine and the closing phenylalanine or tryptophan. A D gene is named only where the DNA matches it firmly. Not every row has a clone size; where given, it reads once, few, many or a size class.

V: TRBV5-5; D: TRBD1; J: TRBJ1-1; size: many; length: 15; CDR3: CASSSSATGSTEAFF; DNA: TGTGCCAGCAGCTCTAGCGCGACAGGGAGCACTGAAGCTTTCTTT
V: TRBV5-1; D: TRBD1; J: TRBJ1-1; size: few; length: 15; CDR3: CASSGSQGRVTEAFF; DNA: TGCGCCAGCAGCGGATCACAGGGGCGCGTCACTGAAGCTTTCTTT
V: TRBV27; D: .; J: TRBJ1-2; size: few; length: 17; CDR3: CASSSDTPREGHYGYTF; DNA: TGTGCCAGCAGTTCCGACACCCCCAGGGAGGGGCACTATGGCTACACCTTC
V: TRBV10-1; D: .; J: TRBJ2-7; size: .; length: 13; CDR3: CASNAGARGEQYF; DNA: TGCGCCAGCAATGCAGGGGCGCGGGGCGAGCAGTACTTC
V: TRBV12-3/TRBV12-4; D: TRBD2; J: TRBJ2-7; size: many; length: 14; CDR3: CASSFLAGSYEQYF; DNA: TGTGCCAGCAGTTTTCTAGCGGGATCCTACGAGCAGTACTTC
V: TRBV5-1; D: TRBD2; J: TRBJ2-1; size: .; length: 16; CDR3: CASSLGASGSNNEQFF; DNA: TGCGCCAGCAGCTTAGGAGCTAGCGGGTCTAACAATGAGCAGTTCTTC
V: TRBV2; D: TRBD2; J: TRBJ2-1; size: .; length: 14; CDR3: CASRREGRNNEQFF; DNA: TGTGCCAGCCGGCGGGAGGGCCGAAACAATGAGCAGTTCTTC
V: TRBV29-1; D: TRBD1; J: TRBJ2-2; size: once; length: 15; CDR3: CSVDLTGGAGGELFF; DNA: TGCAGCGTTGATTTGACAGGGGGCGCCGGCGGGGAGCTGTTTTTT
V: TRBV10-3; D: .; J: TRBJ2-7; size: .; length: 13; CDR3: CAISFQGGDEQYF; DNA: TGTGCCATCAGCTTCCAAGGGGGAGACGAGCAGTACTTC
V: TRBV4-1; D: .; J: TRBJ2-7; size: .; length: 14; CDR3: CASSQEHGAYEQYF; DNA: TGCGCCAGCAGCCAAGAACACGGAGCCTACGAGCAGTACTTC
V: TRBV14; D: .; J: TRBJ1-2; size: few; length: 13; CDR3: CASSQNGVGGYTF; DNA: TGTGCCAGCAGCCAAAACGGGGTAGGCGGCTACACCTTC
V: TRBV12-3/TRBV12-4; D: .; J: TRBJ1-1; size: many; length: 13; CDR3: CASSTGVGTEAFF; DNA: TGTGCCAGCAGTACCGGGGTTGGCACTGAAGCTTTCTTT
V: TRBV9; D: TRBD1; J: TRBJ2-1; size: .; length: 17; CDR3: CASSAQGANFIYNEQFF; DNA: TGTGCCAGCAGCGCACAGGGGGCCAATTTTATTTACAATGAGCAGTTCTTC
V: TRBV4-1; D: .; J: TRBJ1-6; size: few; length: 15; CDR3: CASSQGTDGNSPLHF; DNA: TGCGCCAGCAGCCAAGGGACGGACGGAAATTCACCCCTCCACTTT
V: TRBV11-3; D: TRBD1; J: TRBJ1-1; size: .; length: 13; CDR3: CASKDRSGTEAFF; DNA: TGTGCCAGCAAGGACAGGTCGGGCACTGAAGCTTTCTTT
V: TRBV5-6; D: .; J: TRBJ2-7; size: .; length: 17; CDR3: CASSRGPGRNIPYEQYF; DNA: TGTGCCAGCAGCCGGGGACCGGGACGGAATATCCCCTACGAGCAGTACTTC
V: TRBV2; D: .; J: TRBJ2-2; size: .; length: 13; CDR3: CASTRAGTGELFF; DNA: TGTGCCAGCACCAGGGCGGGCACCGGGGAGCTGTTTTTT
V: TRBV5-1; D: .; J: TRBJ1-3; size: few; length: 14; CDR3: CASRRTVSGNTIYF; DNA: TGCGCCAGCAGGAGGACTGTCTCTGGAAACACCATATATTTT
V: TRBV12-3/TRBV12-4; D: .; J: TRBJ2-1; size: .; length: 12; CDR3: CASSSYLVRQFF; DNA: TGTGCCAGCAGTTCCTACTTAGTCAGACAGTTCTTC
V: TRBV4-1; D: .; J: TRBJ1-1; size: few; length: 16; CDR3: CASSQQGGGINTEAFF; DNA: TGCGCCAGCAGCCAACAGGGTGGAGGGATCAACACTGAAGCTTTCTTT
V: TRBV4-2; D: TRBD2; J: TRBJ2-1; size: many; length: 15; CDR3: CASSQVTSGNNEQFF; DNA: TGTGCCAGCAGCCAAGTCACTAGCGGAAACAATGAGCAGTTCTTC
V: TRBV20-1; D: TRBD1; J: TRBJ1-1; size: .; length: 14; CDR3: CSAPGQGAYTEAFF; DNA: TGCAGTGCGCCCGGACAGGGGGCCTACACTGAAGCTTTCTTT